This TCR beta chain derives from a study of shared clonotypes between healthy human individuals. Study results and limitations: Across a handful of donors, naive CD4 shared 5% to 6.5%, naive CD8 more than 3%, memory CD4 approximately 2.5%, memory CD8 roughly 0.37%. There were few donors, and this limited the genetic and exposure-history diversity represented. An anticipated effect of sequencing depth on clonotype sharing among donors was recognized.

The repertoire was sequenced with immunoSEQ multiplex PCR; TCRdb's copy has only in-frame clones and lacks some. The data hold over a million clones, with more than 95% observed a single time. Donors were Caucasian adults residing in Nashville, Tennessee, USA. The CDR3 loop spans 13 amino acids. Germline V lookup: CDR1 KGHSH, CDR2 LQKENI. J lost 7 bases, V lost 5 bases, and 5 bases had no gene match. In regard to this clone: Antigen unknown.

This chain links TRBV18 with TRBJ1-3, with 7 bases that match TRBD1. The specimen was naive CD4+ T cells sorted from blood. Subset described: CD45RA+ positively selected. This sequence originates from a man aged 25 to 45 in good health. CDR3 residues: CASSLQGPNTIYF. The CDR3, as DNA: TGTGCCAGCTCATTACAGGGGCCGAACACCATATATTTT. Full variable domain (outside the CDR3, taken from reference TRBV18 and TRBJ1-3): NAGVMQNPRHLVRRRGQEARLRCSPMKGHSHVYWYRQLPEEGLKFMVYLQKENIIDESGMPKERFSAEFPKEGPSILRIQQVVRGDSAAYFCASSLQGPNTIYFGEGSWLTVV.